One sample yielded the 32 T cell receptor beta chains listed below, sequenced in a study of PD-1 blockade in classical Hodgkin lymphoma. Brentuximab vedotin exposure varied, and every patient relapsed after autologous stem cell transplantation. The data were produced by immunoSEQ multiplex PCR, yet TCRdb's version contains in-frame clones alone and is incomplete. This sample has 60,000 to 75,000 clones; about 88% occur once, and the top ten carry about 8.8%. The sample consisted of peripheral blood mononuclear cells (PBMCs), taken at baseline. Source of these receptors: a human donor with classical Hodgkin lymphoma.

CDR3 sequence reads: CASSSGSGGSYEQYF. The CDR3 DNA follows: TGCGCCAGCAGCTCTGGGAGCGGGGGTTCTTACGAGCAGTACTTC. The genes are TRBV5-1 and TRBJ2-7; 8 bases agree with TRBD2. The CDR3 has 15 amino acids. With 3 bases clipped from V and 4 bases from J, the junction kept 9 bases outside the gene matches. Germline V gene lookup returns CDR1 SGHRS and CDR2 YFSETQ.

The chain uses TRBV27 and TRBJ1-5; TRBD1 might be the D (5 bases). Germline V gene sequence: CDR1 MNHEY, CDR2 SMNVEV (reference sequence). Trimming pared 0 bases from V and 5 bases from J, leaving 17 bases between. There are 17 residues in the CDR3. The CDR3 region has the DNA TGTGCCAGCAGTTTATCGACCCCAGGGTTGGGCCATCAGCCCCAGCATTTT. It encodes CASSLSTPGLGHQPQHF.

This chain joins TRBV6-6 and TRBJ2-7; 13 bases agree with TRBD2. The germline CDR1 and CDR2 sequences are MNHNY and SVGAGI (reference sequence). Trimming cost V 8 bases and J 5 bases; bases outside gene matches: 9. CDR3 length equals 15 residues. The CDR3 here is CASSSLAGGPDEQYF. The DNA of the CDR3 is TGTGCCAGCTCCTCACTAGCGGGGGGGCCGGACGAGCAGTACTTC.

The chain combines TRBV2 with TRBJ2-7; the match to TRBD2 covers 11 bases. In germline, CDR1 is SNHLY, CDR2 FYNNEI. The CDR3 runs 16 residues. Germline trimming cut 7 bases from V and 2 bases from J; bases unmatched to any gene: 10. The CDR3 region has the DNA TGTGCCAGCACGGCCTTTAGCGGGGGGGATACCTACGAGCAGTACTTC. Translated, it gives CASTAFSGGDTYEQYF.

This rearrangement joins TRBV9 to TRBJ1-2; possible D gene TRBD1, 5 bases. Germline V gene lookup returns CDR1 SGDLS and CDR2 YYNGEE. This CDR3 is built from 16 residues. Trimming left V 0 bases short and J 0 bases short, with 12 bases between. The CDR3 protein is CASSVDGGTSNYGYTF. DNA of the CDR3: TGTGCCAGCAGCGTAGATGGGGGGACCTCTAACTATGGCTACACCTTC.

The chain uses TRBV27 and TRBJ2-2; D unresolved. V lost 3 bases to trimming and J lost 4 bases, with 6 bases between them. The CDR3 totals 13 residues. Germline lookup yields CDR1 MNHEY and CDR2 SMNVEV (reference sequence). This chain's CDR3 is CASSFPLTGELFF. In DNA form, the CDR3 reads TGTGCCAGCAGTTTTCCCCTCACCGGGGAGCTGTTTTTT.

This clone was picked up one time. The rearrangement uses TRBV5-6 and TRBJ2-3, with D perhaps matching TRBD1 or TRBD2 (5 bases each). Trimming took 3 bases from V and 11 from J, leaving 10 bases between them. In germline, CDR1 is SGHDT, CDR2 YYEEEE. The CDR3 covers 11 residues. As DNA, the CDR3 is TGTGCCAGCAGCTCTGGGACCAAGCAGTATTTT. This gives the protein CASSSGTKQYF.

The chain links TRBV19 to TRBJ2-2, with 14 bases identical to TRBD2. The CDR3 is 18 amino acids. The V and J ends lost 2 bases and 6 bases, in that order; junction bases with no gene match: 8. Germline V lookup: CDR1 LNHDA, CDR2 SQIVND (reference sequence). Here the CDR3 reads CASSIRGTSGRTAGELFF. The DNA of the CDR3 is TGTGCCAGTAGTATAAGGGGGACTAGCGGGAGAACCGCCGGGGAGCTGTTTTTT.

For the CDR3, the DNA is TGTGCCACGGCCCTCCCTTACAATGAGCAGTTCTTC. Protein sequence: CATALPYNEQFF. This chain uses TRBV15 with TRBJ2-1; unclear D gene. CDR1 LNHNV and CDR2 YYDKDF come from the germline V gene (reference sequence). This CDR3 has 12 amino acids. V was clipped by 9 bases and J by 4 bases, with 10 bases between them.

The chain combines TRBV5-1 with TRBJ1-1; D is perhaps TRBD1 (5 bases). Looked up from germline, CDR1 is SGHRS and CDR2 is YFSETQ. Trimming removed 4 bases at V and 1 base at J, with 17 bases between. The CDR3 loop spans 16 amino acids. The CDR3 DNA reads TGCGCCAGCAGCGGGGGTGACGGGAGAGGGAACACTGAAGCTTTCTTT. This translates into CASSGGDGRGNTEAFF.

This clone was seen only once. The CDR3 DNA is TGCGCCAGCAGCTTAGGGGACAGTGGTATCTACGAGCAGTACTTC. It specifies CASSLGDSGIYEQYF. The chain has TRBV5-1 and TRBJ2-7; 7 bases agree with TRBD1. V was pared by 2 bases and J by 3 bases, with 8 bases of the junction left unmatched. CDR3 length equals 15 residues. The germline CDR1 and CDR2 sequences are SGHRS and YFSETQ.

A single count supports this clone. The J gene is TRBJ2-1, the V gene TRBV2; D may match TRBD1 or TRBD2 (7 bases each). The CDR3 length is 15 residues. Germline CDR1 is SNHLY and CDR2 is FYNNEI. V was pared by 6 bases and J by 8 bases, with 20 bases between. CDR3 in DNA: TGTGCCAGCAGCCTAGGATTGGGAGGGGGCGATGAGCAGTTCTTC. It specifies CASSLGLGGGDEQFF.

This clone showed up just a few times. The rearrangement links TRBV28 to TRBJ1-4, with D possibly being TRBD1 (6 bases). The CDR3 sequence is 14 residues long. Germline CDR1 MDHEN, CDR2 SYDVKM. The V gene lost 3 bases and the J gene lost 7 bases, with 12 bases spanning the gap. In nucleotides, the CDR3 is TGTGCCAGCAGTTTCACAGGGATTGGTGAAAAACTGTTTTTT. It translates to CASSFTGIGEKLFF.

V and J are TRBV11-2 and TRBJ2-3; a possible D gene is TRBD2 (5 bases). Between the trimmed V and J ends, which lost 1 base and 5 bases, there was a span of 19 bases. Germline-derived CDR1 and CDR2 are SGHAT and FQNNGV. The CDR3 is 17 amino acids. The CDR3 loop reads CASSLGRAPAGVDTQYF. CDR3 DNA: TGTGCCAGCAGCTTAGGCCGGGCCCCTGCCGGGGTAGATACGCAGTATTTT.

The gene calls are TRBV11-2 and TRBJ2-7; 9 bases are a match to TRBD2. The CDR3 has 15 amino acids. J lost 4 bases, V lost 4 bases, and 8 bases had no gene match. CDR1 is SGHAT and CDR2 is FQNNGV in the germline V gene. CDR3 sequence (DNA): TGTGCCAGCAGCTCGTTCGGCGGGAGGGGGTACGAGCAGTACTTC. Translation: CASSSFGGRGYEQYF.

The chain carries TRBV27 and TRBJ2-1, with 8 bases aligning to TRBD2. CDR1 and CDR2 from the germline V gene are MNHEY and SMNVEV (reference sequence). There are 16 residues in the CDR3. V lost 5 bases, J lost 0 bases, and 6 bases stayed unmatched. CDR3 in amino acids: CASSVLAGSSYNEQFF. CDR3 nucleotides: TGTGCCAGCAGTGTTTTAGCGGGAAGCTCCTACAATGAGCAGTTCTTC.

The CDR3 loop reads CASSQVGGHGYTF. The CDR3 DNA sequence: TGCGCCAGCAGCCAGGTAGGCGGTCACGGCTACACCTTC. The rearrangement joins TRBV4-1 to TRBJ1-2; no clear D. Germline V lookup: CDR1 MGHRA, CDR2 YSYEKL. V lost 3 bases and J lost 8, with 13 bases in between. This CDR3 is 13 amino acids long.

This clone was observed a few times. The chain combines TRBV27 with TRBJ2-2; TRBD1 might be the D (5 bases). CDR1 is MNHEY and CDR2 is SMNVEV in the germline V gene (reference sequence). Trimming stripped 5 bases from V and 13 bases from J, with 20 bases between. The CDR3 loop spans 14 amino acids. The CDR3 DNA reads TGTGCCAGCAGTACCCCTAAGGCAGGGCTGAGGCTGTTTTTT. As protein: CASSTPKAGLRLFF.

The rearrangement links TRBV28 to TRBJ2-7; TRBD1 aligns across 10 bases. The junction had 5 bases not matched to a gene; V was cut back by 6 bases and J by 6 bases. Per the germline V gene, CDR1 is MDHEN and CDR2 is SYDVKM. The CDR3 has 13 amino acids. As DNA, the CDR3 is TGTGCCAGCAGACCGACAGGGGGCGGCGAGCAGTACTTC. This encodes CASRPTGGGEQYF.

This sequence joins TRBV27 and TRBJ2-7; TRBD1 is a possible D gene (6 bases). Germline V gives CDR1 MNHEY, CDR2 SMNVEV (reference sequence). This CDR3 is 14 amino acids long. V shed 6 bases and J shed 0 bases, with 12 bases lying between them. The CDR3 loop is CASSDTGSSYEQYF. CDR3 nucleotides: TGTGCCAGCAGCGATACAGGGAGCTCCTACGAGCAGTACTTC.

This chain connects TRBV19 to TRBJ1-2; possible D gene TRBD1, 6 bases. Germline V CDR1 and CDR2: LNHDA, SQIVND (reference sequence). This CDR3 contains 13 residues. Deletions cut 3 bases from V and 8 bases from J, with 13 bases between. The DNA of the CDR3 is TGTGCCAGTAGTATGGGGGCCCGGCAGGGCTACACCTTC. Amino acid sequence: CASSMGARQGYTF.

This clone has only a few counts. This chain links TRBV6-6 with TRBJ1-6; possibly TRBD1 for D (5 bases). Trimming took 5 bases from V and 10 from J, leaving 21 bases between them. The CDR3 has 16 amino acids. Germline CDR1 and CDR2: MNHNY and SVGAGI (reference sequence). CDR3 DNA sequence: TGTGCCAGCAGTCCTAGGGGAACAGTTACGGGATCACCCCTCCACTTT. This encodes CASSPRGTVTGSPLHF.

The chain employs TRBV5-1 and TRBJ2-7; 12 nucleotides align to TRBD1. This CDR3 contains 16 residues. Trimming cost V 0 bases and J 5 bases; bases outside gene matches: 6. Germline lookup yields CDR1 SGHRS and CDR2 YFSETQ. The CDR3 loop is CASSLDPGTGGDEQYF. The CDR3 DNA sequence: TGCGCCAGCAGCTTGGACCCCGGGACAGGGGGCGACGAGCAGTACTTC. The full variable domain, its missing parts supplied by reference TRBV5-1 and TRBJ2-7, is KAGVTQTPRYLIKTRGQQVTLSCSPISGHRSVSWYQQTPGQGLQFLFEYFSETQRNKGNFPGRFSGRQFSNSRSEMNVSTLELGDSALYLCASSLDPGTGGDEQYFGPGTRLTVT.

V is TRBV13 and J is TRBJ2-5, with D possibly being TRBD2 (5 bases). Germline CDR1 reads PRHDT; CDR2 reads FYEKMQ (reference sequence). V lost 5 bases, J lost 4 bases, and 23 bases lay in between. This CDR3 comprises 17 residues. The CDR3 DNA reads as TGTGCCAGCAGCGACCTCGGTTCTGGGCTAGAGGGAGAGACCCAGTACTTC. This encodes CASSDLGSGLEGETQYF.

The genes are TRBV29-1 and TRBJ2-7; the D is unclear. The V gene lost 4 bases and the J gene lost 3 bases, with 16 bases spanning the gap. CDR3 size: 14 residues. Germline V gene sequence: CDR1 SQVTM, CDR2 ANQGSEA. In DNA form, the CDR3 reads TGCAGCGTTGCGGGTGGGATGAGCATCTACGAGCAGTACTTC. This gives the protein CSVAGGMSIYEQYF.

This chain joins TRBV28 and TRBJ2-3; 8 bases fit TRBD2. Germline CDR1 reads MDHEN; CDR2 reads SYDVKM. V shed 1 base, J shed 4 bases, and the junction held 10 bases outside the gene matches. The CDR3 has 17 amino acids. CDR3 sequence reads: CASSLLVTSEYADTQYF. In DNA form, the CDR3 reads TGTGCCAGCAGTTTATTGGTGACTAGCGAATACGCAGATACGCAGTATTTT. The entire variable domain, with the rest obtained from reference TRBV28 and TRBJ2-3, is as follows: DVKVTQSSRYLVKRTGEKVFLECVQDMDHENMFWYRQDPGLGLRLIYFSYDVKMKEKGDIPEGYSVSREKKERFSLILESASTNQTSMYLCASSLLVTSEYADTQYFGPGTRLTVL.

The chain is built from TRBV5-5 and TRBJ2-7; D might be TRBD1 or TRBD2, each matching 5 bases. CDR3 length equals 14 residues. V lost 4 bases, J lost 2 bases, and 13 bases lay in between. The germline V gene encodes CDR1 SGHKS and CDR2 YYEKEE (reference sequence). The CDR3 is CASSEGPNPYEQYF. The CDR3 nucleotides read TGTGCCAGCAGCGAGGGACCGAATCCCTACGAGCAGTACTTC.

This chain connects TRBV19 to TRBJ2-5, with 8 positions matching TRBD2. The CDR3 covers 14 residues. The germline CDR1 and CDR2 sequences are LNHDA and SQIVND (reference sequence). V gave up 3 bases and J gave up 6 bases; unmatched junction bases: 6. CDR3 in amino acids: CASSMAGGRKTQYF. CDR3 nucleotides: TGTGCCAGTAGTATGGCGGGGGGCAGAAAGACCCAGTACTTC.

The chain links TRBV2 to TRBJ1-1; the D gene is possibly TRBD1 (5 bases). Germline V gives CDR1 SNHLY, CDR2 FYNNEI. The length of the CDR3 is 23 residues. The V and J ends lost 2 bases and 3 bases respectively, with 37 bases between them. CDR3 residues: CASSEWGPGGIKLRPWGDTEAFF. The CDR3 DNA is TGTGCCAGCAGTGAATGGGGCCCCGGGGGGATCAAGTTACGGCCCTGGGGTGACACTGAAGCTTTCTTT.

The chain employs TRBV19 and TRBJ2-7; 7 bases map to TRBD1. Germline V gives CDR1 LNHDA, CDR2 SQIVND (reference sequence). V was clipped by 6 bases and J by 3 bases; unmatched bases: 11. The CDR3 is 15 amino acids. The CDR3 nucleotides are TGTGCCAGTAGACCCGTTGGGGACAGCTACTACGAGCAGTACTTC. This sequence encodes CASRPVGDSYYEQYF.

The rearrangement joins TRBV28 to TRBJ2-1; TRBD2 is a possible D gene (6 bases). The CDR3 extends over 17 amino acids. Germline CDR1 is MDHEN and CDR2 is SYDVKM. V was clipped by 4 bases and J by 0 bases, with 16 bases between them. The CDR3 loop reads CASSSPSRGLSYNEQFF. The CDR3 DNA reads TGTGCCAGCAGTTCCCCTTCGCGGGGTCTCTCCTACAATGAGCAGTTCTTC.

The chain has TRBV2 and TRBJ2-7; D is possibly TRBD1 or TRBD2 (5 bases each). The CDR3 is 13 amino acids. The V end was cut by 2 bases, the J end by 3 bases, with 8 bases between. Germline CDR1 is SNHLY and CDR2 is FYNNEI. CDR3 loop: CASSELGDYEQYF. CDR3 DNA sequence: TGTGCCAGCAGTGAATTGGGGGACTACGAGCAGTACTTC.